This T cell receptor (beta chain) was retrieved from a study of cytomegalovirus exposure and HLA in healthy donors. About the research overall: The 650 to 850 first-cohort repertoires and the 95 to 150 validation repertoires shared the same platform, a later analysis reported. Overall study findings and caveats: The study designated about 160 TCR beta chains cytomegalovirus-associated. A subsequent analysis found that TCR clusters from the first cohort also tended to co-occur in the approximately 130 validation repertoires, with 90% to 95% of cluster scores above 0. Both high specificity and high sensitivity reportedly marked the classifier's diagnosis of cytomegalovirus status.

Sequencing used immunoSEQ multiplex PCR; TCRdb keeps in-frame clones, though not all of them. Altogether approximately 280,000 clones are present, 65% to 90% being singletons, with the ten largest covering about 1%. CDR1 is MNHEY, CDR2 SVGAGI, per germline. Trimming stripped 5 bases from V and 5 bases from J, with 12 bases between. The CDR3 contains 13 residues. As to this clone: No antigen is known for it.

The J gene is TRBJ2-5, the V gene TRBV6-5; D gene unclear. The sample taken for sequencing was PBMCs. The TCR originated in a young woman in good health and CMV-seronegative. The CDR3 DNA follows: TGTGCCAGCAGTCGGAGTTTATTTGAGACCCAGTACTTC. Its protein is CASSRSLFETQYF.